A single sample gave rise to the 21 T cell receptor beta chains below, sequenced in a study of human T cells and chemical hapten exposure. TCRdb re-derived calls from the RACE reads in MiXCR, one entry per CDR3 protein. The sample includes tens of thousands of distinct CDR3 sequences, 14% of them seen just once. The time point was: pre-sensitization, week 0. Indicated treatment: therapeutic diphenylcyclopropenone sensitization with weekly scalp DPC. This material consisted of whole blood, taken in connection with sensitization to the hapten diphenylcyclopropenone (DPC). The receptors stem from a woman aged 50 to 65 with alopecia areata. Some clones in this sample may be carry-over from other donors' samples.

This clonotype has only a few counts. The CDR3 DNA is TGTGCCAGCAGTTTTAGTCTAGCCAAAAACATTCAGTACTTC. Translated: CASSFSLAKNIQYF. The genes are TRBV12-3 or TRBV12-4 and TRBJ2-4; D uncertain. V lost 3 bases and J lost 0, with 6 bases in between. The CDR3 sequence is 14 residues long.

This clonotype was counted between two and nine times. The J gene is TRBJ1-1, the V gene TRBV7-2; D is ambiguous. The length of the CDR3 is 14 residues. Trimming left V 1 base short and J 1 base short, with 7 bases between. CDR1 SGHTA and CDR2 FQGNSA come from the germline V gene. The CDR3 sequence: CASSLGQPNTEAFF. The CDR3 DNA follows: TGTGCCAGCAGCTTAGGTCAGCCGAACACTGAAGCTTTCTTT.

This clonotype showed up just a few times. V is TRBV5-1 and J is TRBJ2-5; D possibly corresponds to TRBD2 (5 bases). The V gene lost 0 bases and the J gene lost 5 bases, with 11 bases spanning the gap. The CDR3 consists of 14 residues. Germline V gives CDR1 SGHRS, CDR2 YFSETQ. The CDR3 nucleotides read TGCGCCAGCAGCTTGGAGCGGCCGCGGGAGACCCAGTACTTC. This sequence encodes CASSLERPRETQYF. The full variable domain, with the rest looked up from reference TRBV5-1 and TRBJ2-5, is KAGVTQTPRYLIKTRGQQVTLSCSPISGHRSVSWYQQTPGQGLQFLFEYFSETQRNKGNFPGRFSGRQFSNSRSEMNVSTLELGDSALYLCASSLERPRETQYFGPGTRLLVL.

The chain couples TRBV27 to TRBJ1-4, with TRBD1 as a possible D gene (5 bases). With 5 bases removed from V and 7 bases from J, the gap between germline ends came to 11 bases. Per the germline V gene, CDR1 is MNHEY and CDR2 is SMNVEV (reference sequence). CDR3 length: 13 amino acids. CDR3 nucleotide sequence: TGTGCCAGCAGTCCCAGGGTTGGTGAAAAACTGTTTTTT. Translation: CASSPRVGEKLFF.

This clonotype appeared a few times. DNA for the CDR3: TGCAGCGTTAATAGCGGGAGGGAAAACTACAATGAGCAGTTCTTC. This codes for CSVNSGRENYNEQFF. This chain uses TRBV29-1 with TRBJ2-1, with 11 positions matching TRBD2. The CDR3 runs 15 residues. V shed 5 bases and J 3 bases; nucleotides not matched to a gene: 6. Germline V lookup: CDR1 SQVTM, CDR2 ANQGSEA.

This clonotype was recorded many times. This chain connects TRBV20-1 to TRBJ2-7, with a weak D call TRBD2 (6 bases). V was pared by 3 bases and J by 7 bases, with 19 bases between. Germline lookup yields CDR1 DFQATT and CDR2 SNEGSKA (reference sequence). The CDR3 length is 14 residues. CDR3 bases: TGCAGTGCTAGTTCGTTGGGACTCTGGGGAGAGCAGTACTTC. Its translation is CSASSLGLWGEQYF.

This clonotype came up a few times. This chain joins TRBV7-9 and TRBJ2-3; 12 nucleotides agree with TRBD2. The ends lost 3 bases at V and 6 bases at J; junction bases unmatched: 4. The CDR3 loop spans 15 amino acids. Germline V lookup: CDR1 SEHNR, CDR2 FQNEAQ (reference sequence). The CDR3 DNA reads TGTGCCAGCAGCTTGACTAGCGGGAGTCCCGATACGCAGTATTTT. Encoded protein: CASSLTSGSPDTQYF. Filled out from reference TRBV7-9 and TRBJ2-3, the complete variable domain reads DTGVSQNPRHKITKRGQNVTFRCDPISEHNRLYWYRQTLGQGPEFLTYFQNEAQLEKSRLLSDRFSAERPKGSFSTLEIQRTEQGDSAMYLCASSLTSGSPDTQYFGPGTRLTVL.

This clonotype came up many times. The CDR3 is CASSQDLKLAGYNEQFF. CDR3 sequence (DNA): TGTGCCAGCAGCCAAGATCTTAAGCTAGCGGGGTACAATGAGCAGTTCTTC. The chain couples TRBV3-1 to TRBJ2-1; TRBD2 aligns across 9 bases. The CDR3 sequence is 17 residues long. After removal of 0 bases from V and 4 bases from J, the junction contained 7 bases not matched to a gene. Germline V gene data show CDR1 as LGHDT and CDR2 as YNNKEL (reference sequence).

This clonotype was observed a handful of times. This chain connects TRBV18 to TRBJ2-7; TRBD1 matches 11 bases. V lost 0 bases, J lost 3 bases, and 1 base stayed unmatched. CDR1 and CDR2 (germline): KGHSH, LQKENI. This CDR3 is built from 15 residues. The CDR3 here is CASSPPGQGVYEQYF. The CDR3 bases are TGTGCCAGCTCACCACCGGGACAGGGGGTCTACGAGCAGTACTTC.

This clonotype was observed a handful of times. The chain is built from TRBV12-5 and TRBJ2-5; maybe TRBD1 (6 bases). Between the trimmed V and J ends, which lost 7 bases and 1 base, there was a span of 10 bases. CDR3 length: 13 residues. Germline V gives CDR1 LGHNT, CDR2 FRNRAP. For the CDR3, the DNA is TGTGCTAGTGCCCGGGACACCCAAGAGACCCAGTACTTC. Amino acid sequence: CASARDTQETQYF.

This clonotype has more than one count but fewer than ten. The chain joins TRBV7-2 to TRBJ2-1, with D maybe TRBD2 (6 bases). The germline V gene has CDR1 SGHTA and CDR2 FQGNSA. Trimming took 7 bases from V and 4 from J, leaving 20 bases between them. The CDR3 has 16 residues. The CDR3 region is CASTGGPRARYNEQFF. Here the CDR3 DNA reads TGTGCCAGCACCGGGGGACCCCGGGCGAGATACAATGAGCAGTTCTTC.

The J gene is TRBJ2-3, the V gene TRBV18; 8 nucleotides align to TRBD1. Trimming at V came to 4 bases and at J to 0 bases, leaving 9 bases not matched to a gene. Per the germline V gene, CDR1 is KGHSH and CDR2 is LQKENI. The length of the CDR3 is 17 residues. CDR3 coding DNA: TGTGCCAGCTCACGGGGACAGGTCCTTTCTAGCACAGATACGCAGTATTTT. Amino acid sequence: CASSRGQVLSSTDTQYF. The full variable domain, completed using reference TRBV18 and TRBJ2-3, is NAGVMQNPRHLVRRRGQEARLRCSPMKGHSHVYWYRQLPEEGLKFMVYLQKENIIDESGMPKERFSAEFPKEGPSILRIQQVVRGDSAAYFCASSRGQVLSSTDTQYFGPGTRLTVL.

The chain combines TRBV7-9 with TRBJ2-1, with a tentative D call TRBD2 (5 bases). This CDR3 is built from 15 residues. Germline values: CDR1 SEHNR, CDR2 FQNEAQ (reference sequence). V lost 5 bases and J 3 bases, leaving 14 bases between the germline ends. CDR3 protein: CASSPMSGLYNEQFF. The CDR3, as DNA: TGTGCCAGCAGCCCCATGAGCGGACTCTACAATGAGCAGTTCTTC. Full variable domain (rest looked up from reference TRBV7-9 and TRBJ2-1): DTGVSQNPRHKITKRGQNVTFRCDPISEHNRLYWYRQTLGQGPEFLTYFQNEAQLEKSRLLSDRFSAERPKGSFSTLEIQRTEQGDSAMYLCASSPMSGLYNEQFFGPGTRLTVL.

This clonotype was picked up a small number of times. The J gene is TRBJ1-1, the V gene TRBV11-2, with 7 bases matching TRBD1. The CDR3 extends over 14 amino acids. Germline V lookup: CDR1 SGHAT, CDR2 FQNNGV. V lost 5 bases and J lost 5; bases outside the gene matches: 8. The CDR3 coding sequence is TGTGCCAGCAGCCCAGACAGGGTTAAGACTGAAGCTTTCTTT. Protein product: CASSPDRVKTEAFF. Full variable domain (remainder filled in from reference TRBV11-2 and TRBJ1-1): EAGVAQSPRYKIIEKRQSVAFWCNPISGHATLYWYQQILGQGPKLLIQFQNNGVVDDSQLPKDRFSAERLKGVDSTLKIQPAKLEDSAVYLCASSPDRVKTEAFFGQGTRLTVV.

The V gene is TRBV2, the J gene TRBJ2-7; D is uncertain. Germline V gives CDR1 SNHLY, CDR2 FYNNEI. Trimming shortened V by 6 bases and J by 1 base, and 13 bases separated the two germline ends. The CDR3 is made up of 14 amino acids. As DNA, the CDR3 is TGTGCCAGCAGACTGGGCAGACCTTCCTACGAGCAGTACTTC. Translation: CASRLGRPSYEQYF. The full variable domain, in which reference TRBV2 and TRBJ2-7 provide the parts outside the CDR3, is EPEVTQTPSHQVTQMGQEVILRCVPISNHLYFYWYRQILGQKVEFLVSFYNNEISEKSEIFDDQFSVERPDGSNFTLKIRSTKLEDSAMYFCASRLGRPSYEQYFGPGTRLTVT.

This clonotype has a handful of counts. The chain uses TRBV9 and TRBJ2-1; no definite D call. From germline, CDR1 is SGDLS and CDR2 YYNGEE. Trimming took 0 bases from V and 3 from J, leaving 7 bases between them. There are 14 residues in the CDR3. CDR3: CASSVDQNYNEQFF. The CDR3 DNA follows: TGTGCCAGCAGCGTAGATCAGAACTACAATGAGCAGTTCTTC.

This clonotype has a handful of counts. The DNA for the CDR3 is TGTGCCAGCAGCGTAGTATATAACACTGAAGCTTTCTTT. Its translation is CASSVVYNTEAFF. V usage is TRBV9 and J usage is TRBJ1-1; D gene unclear. This CDR3 contains 13 residues. Trimming cost V 0 bases and J 2 bases, with 5 bases left between them. Germline CDR1 and CDR2: SGDLS and YYNGEE.

This clonotype was seen only a few times. This rearrangement joins TRBV27 to TRBJ2-7, with D unresolved. CDR1 and CDR2 (germline): MNHEY, SMNVEV (reference sequence). V was cut by 4 bases and J by 2 bases, with 15 bases left in between. The CDR3 consists of 15 residues. The CDR3 DNA reads TGTGCCAGCAGTTACAAAAATGGTAGAACCTACGAGCAGTACTTC. This sequence encodes CASSYKNGRTYEQYF.

The genes are TRBV14 and TRBJ2-3; a weak D match, TRBD1 (6 bases). V dropped 4 bases and J dropped 6 bases, with 20 bases sitting between them. The CDR3 is 16 amino acids. Looked up from germline, CDR1 is SGHDN and CDR2 is FVKESK. CDR3 DNA: TGTGCCAGCAGCCCGGCCACAGGGACCCGTTTGGATACGCAGTATTTT. The encoded protein is CASSPATGTRLDTQYF. Full variable domain (remainder filled in from reference TRBV14 and TRBJ2-3): EAGVTQFPSHSVIEKGQTVTLRCDPISGHDNLYWYRRVMGKEIKFLLHFVKESKQDESGMPNNRFLAERTGGTYSTLKVQPAELEDSGVYFCASSPATGTRLDTQYFGPGTRLTVL.

The sample holds a few counts of this clonotype. The V and J genes are TRBV11-2 and TRBJ2-2; D unresolved. The germline CDR1 and CDR2 sequences are SGHAT and FQNNGV. V was pared by 5 bases and J by 8 bases, with 12 bases between. This CDR3 is built from 13 residues. The CDR3 nucleotides read TGTGCCAGCAGCCTAAGTTCTTCAGGGGAGCTGTTTTTT. Protein sequence: CASSLSSSGELFF.

The rearrangement links TRBV4-2 to TRBJ2-1, with 8 nucleotides matching TRBD2. The CDR3 has 15 residues. The V gene's germline CDR1 is LGHNA and CDR2 YNFKEQ. With 0 bases clipped from V and 6 bases from J, the junction kept 4 bases outside the gene matches. This CDR3 is CASSQDYGTSNEQFF. The CDR3 nucleotides are TGTGCCAGCAGCCAAGACTACGGGACTAGCAATGAGCAGTTCTTC.